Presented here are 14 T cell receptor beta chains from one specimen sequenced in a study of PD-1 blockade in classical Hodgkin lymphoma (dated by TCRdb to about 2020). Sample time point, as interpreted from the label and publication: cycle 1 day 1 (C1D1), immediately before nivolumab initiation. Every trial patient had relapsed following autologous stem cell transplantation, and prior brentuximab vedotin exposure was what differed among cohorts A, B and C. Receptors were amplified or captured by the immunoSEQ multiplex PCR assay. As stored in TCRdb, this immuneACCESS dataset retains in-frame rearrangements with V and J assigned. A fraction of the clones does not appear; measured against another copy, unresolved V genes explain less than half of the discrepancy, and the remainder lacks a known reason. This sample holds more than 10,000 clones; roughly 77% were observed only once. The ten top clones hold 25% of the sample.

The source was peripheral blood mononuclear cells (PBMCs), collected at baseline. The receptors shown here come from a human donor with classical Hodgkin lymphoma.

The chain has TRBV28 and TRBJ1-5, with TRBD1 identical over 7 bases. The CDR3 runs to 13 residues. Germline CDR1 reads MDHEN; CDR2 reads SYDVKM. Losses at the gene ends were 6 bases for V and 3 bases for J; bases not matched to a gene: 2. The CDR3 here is CASRGQVNQPQHF. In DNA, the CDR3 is TGTGCCAGCAGAGGACAGGTCAATCAGCCCCAGCATTTT.

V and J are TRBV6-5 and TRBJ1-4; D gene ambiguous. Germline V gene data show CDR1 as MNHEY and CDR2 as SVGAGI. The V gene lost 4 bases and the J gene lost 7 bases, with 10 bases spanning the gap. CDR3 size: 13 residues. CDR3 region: CASSSWRGEKLFF. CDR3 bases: TGTGCCAGCAGTTCCTGGCGAGGTGAAAAACTGTTTTTT.

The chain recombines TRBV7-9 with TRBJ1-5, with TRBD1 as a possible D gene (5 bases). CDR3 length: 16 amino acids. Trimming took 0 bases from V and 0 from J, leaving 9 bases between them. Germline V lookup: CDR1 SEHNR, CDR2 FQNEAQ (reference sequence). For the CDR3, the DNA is TGTGCCAGCAGCTTAGCGGGGGACGATAGCAATCAGCCCCAGCATTTT. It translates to CASSLAGDDSNQPQHF.

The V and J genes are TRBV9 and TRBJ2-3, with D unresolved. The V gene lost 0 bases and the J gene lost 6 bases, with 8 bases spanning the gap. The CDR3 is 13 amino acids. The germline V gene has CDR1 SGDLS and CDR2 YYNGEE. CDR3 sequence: CASSVAPLDTQYF. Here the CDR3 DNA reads TGTGCCAGCAGCGTAGCGCCGTTGGATACGCAGTATTTT.

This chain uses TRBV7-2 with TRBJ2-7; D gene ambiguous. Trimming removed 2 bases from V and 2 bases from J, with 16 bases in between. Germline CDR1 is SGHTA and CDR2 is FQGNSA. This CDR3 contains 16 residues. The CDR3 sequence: CASSLKPGLRTYEQYF. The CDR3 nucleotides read TGTGCCAGCAGCTTAAAACCGGGTCTTCGAACCTACGAGCAGTACTTC.

The CDR3 DNA is TGTGCCAGCACAGGGACAGGGTATCAGCCCCAGCATTTT. Its protein is CASTGTGYQPQHF. The genes are TRBV6-1 and TRBJ1-5, with 9 bases aligning to TRBD1. V lost 7 bases to trimming and J lost 5 bases; unmatched junction nucleotides: 3. Germline-derived CDR1 and CDR2 are MNHNS and SASEGT. The CDR3 spans 13 residues.

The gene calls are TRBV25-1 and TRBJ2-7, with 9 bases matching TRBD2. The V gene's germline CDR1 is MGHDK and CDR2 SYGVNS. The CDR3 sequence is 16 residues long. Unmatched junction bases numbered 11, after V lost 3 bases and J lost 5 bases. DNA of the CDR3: TGTGCCAGCAGTGATAAGATGGGAGCGGGAGGCCACGAGCAGTACTTC. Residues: CASSDKMGAGGHEQYF.

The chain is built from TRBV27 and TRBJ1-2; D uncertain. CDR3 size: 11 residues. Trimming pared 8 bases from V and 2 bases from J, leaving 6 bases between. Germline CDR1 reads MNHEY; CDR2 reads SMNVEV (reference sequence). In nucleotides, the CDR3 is TGTGCCAGCGGAAGAAACTATGGCTACACCTTC. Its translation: CASGRNYGYTF.

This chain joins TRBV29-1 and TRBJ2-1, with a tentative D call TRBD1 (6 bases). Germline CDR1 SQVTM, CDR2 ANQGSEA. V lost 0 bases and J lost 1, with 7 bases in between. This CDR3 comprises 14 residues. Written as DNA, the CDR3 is TGCAGCGTTGAAGACACAGGGTCCTACAATGAGCAGTTCTTC. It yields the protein CSVEDTGSYNEQFF.

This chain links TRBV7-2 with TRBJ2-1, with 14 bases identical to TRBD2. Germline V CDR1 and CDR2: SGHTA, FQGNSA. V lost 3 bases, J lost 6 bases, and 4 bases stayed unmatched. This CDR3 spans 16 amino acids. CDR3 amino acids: CASSLRGTSGGNEQFF. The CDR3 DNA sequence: TGTGCCAGCAGCTTGAGGGGGACTAGCGGGGGCAATGAGCAGTTCTTC.

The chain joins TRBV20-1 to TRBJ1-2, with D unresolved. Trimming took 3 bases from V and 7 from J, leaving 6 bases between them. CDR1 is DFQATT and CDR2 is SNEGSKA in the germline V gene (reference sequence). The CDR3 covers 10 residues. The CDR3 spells CSASRGGYTF. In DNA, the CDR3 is TGCAGTGCTAGTCGCGGTGGCTACACCTTC.

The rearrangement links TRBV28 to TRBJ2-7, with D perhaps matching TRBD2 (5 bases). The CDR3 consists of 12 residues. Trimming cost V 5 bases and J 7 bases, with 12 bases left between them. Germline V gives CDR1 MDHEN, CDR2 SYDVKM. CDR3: CASSRLTGEQYV. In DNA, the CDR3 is TGTGCCAGCAGTCGACTGACGGGGGAGCAGTACGTC.

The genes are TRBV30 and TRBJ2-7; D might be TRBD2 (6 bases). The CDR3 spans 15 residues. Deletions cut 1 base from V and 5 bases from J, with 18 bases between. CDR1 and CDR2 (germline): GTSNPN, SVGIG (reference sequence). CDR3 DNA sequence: TGTGCCTGGAGTGCCCCTGATGGAGGGCACGACGAGCAGTACTTC. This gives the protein CAWSAPDGGHDEQYF.

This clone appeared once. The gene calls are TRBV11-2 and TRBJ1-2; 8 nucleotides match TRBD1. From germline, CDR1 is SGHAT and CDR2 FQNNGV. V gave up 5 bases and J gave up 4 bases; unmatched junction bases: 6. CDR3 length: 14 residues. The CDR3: CASSLATGGYGYTF. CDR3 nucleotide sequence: TGTGCCAGCAGCCTCGCTACAGGGGGCTATGGCTACACCTTC.